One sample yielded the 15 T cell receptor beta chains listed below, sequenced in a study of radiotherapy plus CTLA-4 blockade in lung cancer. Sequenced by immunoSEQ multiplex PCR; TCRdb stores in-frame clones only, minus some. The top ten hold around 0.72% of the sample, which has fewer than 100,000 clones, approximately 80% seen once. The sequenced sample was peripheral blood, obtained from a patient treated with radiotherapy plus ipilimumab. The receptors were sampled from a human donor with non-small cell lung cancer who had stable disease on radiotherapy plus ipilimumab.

CDR3 in DNA: TGTGCCAGCTCACGGAACTCCGGGCAGAACACTGAAGCTTTCTTT. It translates to CASSRNSGQNTEAFF. The V call is TRBV18, the J call TRBJ1-1; D uncertain. V lost 4 bases and J lost 1, with 13 bases in between. The length of the CDR3 is 15 residues. CDR1 KGHSH and CDR2 LQKENI come from the germline V gene.

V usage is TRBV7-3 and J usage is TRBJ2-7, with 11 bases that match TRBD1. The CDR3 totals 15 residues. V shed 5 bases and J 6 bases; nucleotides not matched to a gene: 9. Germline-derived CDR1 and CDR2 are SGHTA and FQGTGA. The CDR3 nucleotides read TGTGCCAGCAGCCGTGAGGGACAGGGGGAGGTCGAGCAGTACTTC. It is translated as CASSREGQGEVEQYF.

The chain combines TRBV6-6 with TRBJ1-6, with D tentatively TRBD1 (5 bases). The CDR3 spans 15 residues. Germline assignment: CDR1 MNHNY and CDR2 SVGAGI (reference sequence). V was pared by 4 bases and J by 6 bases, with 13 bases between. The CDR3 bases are TGTGCCAGCAGTTTACGGCAGGGTAGTAATTCACCCCTCCACTTT. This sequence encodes CASSLRQGSNSPLHF.

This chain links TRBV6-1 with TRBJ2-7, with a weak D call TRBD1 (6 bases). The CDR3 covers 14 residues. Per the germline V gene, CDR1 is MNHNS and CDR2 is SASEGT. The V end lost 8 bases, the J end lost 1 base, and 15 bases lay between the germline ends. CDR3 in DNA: TGTGCCAGCGCCGCAGGGGAAGAGTCCTACGAGCAGTACTTC. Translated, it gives CASAAGEESYEQYF.

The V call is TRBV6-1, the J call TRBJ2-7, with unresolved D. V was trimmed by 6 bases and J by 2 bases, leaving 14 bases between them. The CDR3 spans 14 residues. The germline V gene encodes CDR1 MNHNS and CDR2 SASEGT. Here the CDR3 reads CASRLALTAYEQYF. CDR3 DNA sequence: TGTGCCAGCAGGCTTGCACTCACTGCCTACGAGCAGTACTTC.

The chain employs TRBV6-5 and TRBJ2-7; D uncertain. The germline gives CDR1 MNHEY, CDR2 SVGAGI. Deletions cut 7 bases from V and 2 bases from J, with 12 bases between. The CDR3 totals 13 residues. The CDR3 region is CASTPDLTYEQYF. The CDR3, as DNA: TGTGCCAGCACCCCAGACCTGACCTACGAGCAGTACTTC.

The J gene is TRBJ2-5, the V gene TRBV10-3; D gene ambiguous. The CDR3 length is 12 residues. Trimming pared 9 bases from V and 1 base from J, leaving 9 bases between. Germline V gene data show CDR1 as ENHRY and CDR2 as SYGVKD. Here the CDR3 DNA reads TGTGCCATACCAGAGTCCCAAGAGACCCAGTACTTC. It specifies CAIPESQETQYF.

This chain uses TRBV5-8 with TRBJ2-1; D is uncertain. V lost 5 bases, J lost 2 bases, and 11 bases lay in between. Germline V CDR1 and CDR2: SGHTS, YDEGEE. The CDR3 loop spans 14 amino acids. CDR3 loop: CASSRRETYNEQFF. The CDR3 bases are TGTGCCAGCAGTCGCCGTGAAACCTACAATGAGCAGTTCTTC.

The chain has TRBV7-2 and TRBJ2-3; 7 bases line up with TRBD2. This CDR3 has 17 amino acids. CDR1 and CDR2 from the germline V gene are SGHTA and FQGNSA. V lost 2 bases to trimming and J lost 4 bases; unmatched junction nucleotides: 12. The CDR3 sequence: CASSLSLWGGGADTQYF. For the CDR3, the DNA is TGTGCCAGCAGCTTATCACTTTGGGGGGGTGGCGCAGATACGCAGTATTTT.

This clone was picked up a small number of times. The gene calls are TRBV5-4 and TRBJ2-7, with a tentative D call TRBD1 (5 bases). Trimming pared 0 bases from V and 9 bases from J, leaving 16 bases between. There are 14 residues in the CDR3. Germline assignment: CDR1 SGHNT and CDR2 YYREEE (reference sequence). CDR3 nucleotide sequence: TGTGCCAGCAGCTTGGAAGTAAGGGGTTCTGGGCAGTACTTC. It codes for CASSLEVRGSGQYF.

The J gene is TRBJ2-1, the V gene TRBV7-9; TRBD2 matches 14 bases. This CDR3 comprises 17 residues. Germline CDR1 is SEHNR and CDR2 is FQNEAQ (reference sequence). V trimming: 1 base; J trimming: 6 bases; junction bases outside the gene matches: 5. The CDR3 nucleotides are TGTGCCAGCAGCTTAGGGACTAGCGGGAGGATAGGCAATGAGCAGTTCTTC. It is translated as CASSLGTSGRIGNEQFF.

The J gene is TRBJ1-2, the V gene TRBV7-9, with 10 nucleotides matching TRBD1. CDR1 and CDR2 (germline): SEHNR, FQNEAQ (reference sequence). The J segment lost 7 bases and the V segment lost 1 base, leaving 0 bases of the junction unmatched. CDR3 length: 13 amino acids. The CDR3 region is CASSLGDRGGYTF. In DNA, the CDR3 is TGTGCCAGCAGCTTAGGGGACAGGGGTGGCTACACCTTC.

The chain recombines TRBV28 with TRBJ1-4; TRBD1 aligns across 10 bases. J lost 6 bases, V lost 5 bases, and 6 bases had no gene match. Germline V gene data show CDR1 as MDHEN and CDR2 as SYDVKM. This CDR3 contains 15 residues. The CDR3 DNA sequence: TGTGCCAGCAGTCCGCCCGGGACAGGGGATGAAAAACTGTTTTTT. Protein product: CASSPPGTGDEKLFF.

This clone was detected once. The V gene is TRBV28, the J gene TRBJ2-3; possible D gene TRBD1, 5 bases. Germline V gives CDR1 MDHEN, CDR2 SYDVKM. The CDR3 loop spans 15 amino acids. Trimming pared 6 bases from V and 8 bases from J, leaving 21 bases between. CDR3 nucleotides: TGTGCCAGCAGCTCCCGAAAAATGACAGCCAGTACGCAGTATTTT. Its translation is CASSSRKMTASTQYF.

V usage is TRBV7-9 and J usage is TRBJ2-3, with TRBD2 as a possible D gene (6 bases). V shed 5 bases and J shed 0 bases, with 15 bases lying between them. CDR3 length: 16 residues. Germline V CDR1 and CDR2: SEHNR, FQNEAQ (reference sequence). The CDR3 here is CASSPRAGSSTDTQYF. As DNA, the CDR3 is TGTGCCAGCAGCCCAAGGGCGGGGTCTAGCACAGATACGCAGTATTTT.